One sample yielded the 14 T cell receptor beta chains listed below, sequenced in a study of cytomegalovirus exposure and HLA in healthy donors. Both 60 Vbeta primers and 13 Jbeta primers went into the PCR. Some clones are missing from TCRdb's copy, which holds only in-frame ones; the method was immunoSEQ multiplex PCR. The sample holds around 150,000 clones, 75% to 80% seen once. The sample consisted of PBMCs. These TCRs come from a woman aged 25 to 39 in good health and CMV-seronegative.

This clone has more than one count but fewer than ten. CDR3 loop: CASASGGTKNIQYF. The DNA of the CDR3 is TGTGCCAGCGCCAGTGGAGGGACCAAAAACATTCAGTACTTC. The gene calls are TRBV9 and TRBJ2-4, with D tentatively TRBD2 (6 bases). The CDR3 has 14 residues. Per the germline V gene, CDR1 is SGDLS and CDR2 is YYNGEE. The V end was cut by 7 bases, the J end by 2 bases, with 13 bases between.

The chain couples TRBV2 to TRBJ2-1; 7 nucleotides agree with TRBD2. J was trimmed by 3 bases and V by 6 bases; bases with no gene match: 5. Germline lookup yields CDR1 SNHLY and CDR2 FYNNEI. This CDR3 region has 14 residues. This CDR3 reads CASRAGLLYNEQFF. The CDR3, as DNA: TGTGCCAGCAGGGCGGGACTACTCTACAATGAGCAGTTCTTC. Filled out from reference TRBV2 and TRBJ2-1, the complete variable domain reads EPEVTQTPSHQVTQMGQEVILRCVPISNHLYFYWYRQILGQKVEFLVSFYNNEISEKSEIFDDQFSVERPDGSNFTLKIRSTKLEDSAMYFCASRAGLLYNEQFFGPGTRLTVL.

The V gene is TRBV11-2, the J gene TRBJ2-1; 10 bases are shared with TRBD1. The J segment lost 5 bases and the V segment lost 3 bases, leaving 4 bases of the junction unmatched. From germline, CDR1 is SGHAT and CDR2 FQNNGV. This CDR3 has 15 residues. The CDR3 spells CASSFGTGVNNEQFF. The CDR3 coding sequence is TGTGCCAGCAGCTTCGGGACAGGGGTCAACAATGAGCAGTTCTTC.

The chain couples TRBV5-1 to TRBJ1-1, with D perhaps TRBD1 (6 bases). Germline V lookup: CDR1 SGHRS, CDR2 YFSETQ. Trimming removed 6 bases from V and 0 bases from J, with 15 bases in between. The CDR3 has 15 amino acids. The CDR3 nucleotides read TGCGCCAGCACCTCCGACAGGTTTATGAACACTGAAGCTTTCTTT. Amino acids: CASTSDRFMNTEAFF.

For the CDR3, the DNA is TGTGCCAGCAGCCCGGGACAGGGCCTAGATACGCAGTATTTT. This translates into CASSPGQGLDTQYF. The rearrangement joins TRBV5-6 to TRBJ2-3; 9 nucleotides align to TRBD1. The ends lost 4 bases at V and 5 bases at J; junction bases unmatched: 5. The germline V gene encodes CDR1 SGHDT and CDR2 YYEEEE. CDR3 length: 14 residues.

The rearrangement joins TRBV27 to TRBJ1-6; 7 bases are shared with TRBD1. The J segment lost 4 bases and the V segment lost 1 base, leaving 4 bases of the junction unmatched. Germline V CDR1 and CDR2: MNHEY, SMNVEV (reference sequence). The CDR3 extends over 16 amino acids. CDR3 residues: CASSLYRDSYNSPLHF. The CDR3 nucleotides read TGTGCCAGCAGTTTATACCGGGACAGTTATAATTCACCCCTCCACTTT.

This clone was counted only a few times. CDR3 loop: CASSLVQGVYEQYF. The CDR3 DNA reads TGTGCCAGCAGCTTAGTTCAGGGGGTCTACGAGCAGTACTTC. The rearrangement joins TRBV7-8 to TRBJ2-7; 7 bases are shared with TRBD1. V dropped 1 base and J dropped 3; count of bases not matched to a gene: 3. CDR3 length equals 14 residues. Germline CDR1 and CDR2: SGHVS and FQNEAQ.

The chain recombines TRBV28 with TRBJ1-4, with 10 bases lining up with TRBD1. The CDR3 has 16 amino acids. The V and J ends lost 2 bases and 7 bases, in that order; junction bases with no gene match: 7. CDR1 MDHEN and CDR2 SYDVKM come from the germline V gene. CDR3 coding DNA: TGTGCCAGCAGTTTAACTGGACAGGGGGTTTTTGAAAAACTGTTTTTT. This sequence encodes CASSLTGQGVFEKLFF. The full variable domain, completed using reference TRBV28 and TRBJ1-4, is DVKVTQSSRYLVKRTGEKVFLECVQDMDHENMFWYRQDPGLGLRLIYFSYDVKMKEKGDIPEGYSVSREKKERFSLILESASTNQTSMYLCASSLTGQGVFEKLFFGSGTQLSVL.

This clone turned up a few times. The rearrangement joins TRBV4-1 to TRBJ1-1; D possibly corresponds to TRBD1 (5 bases). CDR3 length equals 16 residues. Germline V lookup: CDR1 MGHRA, CDR2 YSYEKL. The germline V and J ends were trimmed by 6 bases and 0 bases, with 17 bases remaining between them. The CDR3 nucleotides are TGCGCCAGCAGTCCTACTACAGGTTTCGTGAACACTGAAGCTTTCTTT. Its protein is CASSPTTGFVNTEAFF.

V and J are TRBV4-3 and TRBJ2-1; D ambiguous. V dropped 0 bases and J dropped 6 bases, with 6 bases sitting between them. The germline V gene has CDR1 LGHNA and CDR2 YSLEER. The CDR3 covers 13 residues. This CDR3 is CASSQENLNEQFF. The CDR3 DNA is TGCGCCAGCAGCCAAGAAAATCTCAATGAGCAGTTCTTC.

This clone occurred once. The V and J genes are TRBV4-3 and TRBJ1-2; 10 bases agree with TRBD1. The J segment lost 4 bases and the V segment lost 0 bases, leaving 2 bases of the junction unmatched. The CDR3 extends over 15 amino acids. Germline V gene lookup returns CDR1 LGHNA and CDR2 YSLEER. The CDR3 region has the DNA TGCGCCAGCAGCCAAGAAGGGACAGGGGCCTATGGCTACACCTTC. Protein sequence: CASSQEGTGAYGYTF.

This clone was observed a handful of times. The genes are TRBV4-1 and TRBJ1-5; a possible D gene is TRBD1 (5 bases). This CDR3 spans 15 amino acids. The germline V and J ends were trimmed by 0 bases and 4 bases, with 10 bases remaining between them. Germline values: CDR1 MGHRA, CDR2 YSYEKL. The CDR3 loop reads CASSQEGVNNQPQHF. In DNA, the CDR3 is TGCGCCAGCAGCCAAGAAGGGGTGAATAATCAGCCCCAGCATTTT.

A remark on this clone: The same CDR3 can be traced to other DNA sequences in this sample. The chain employs TRBV5-1 and TRBJ2-1; no clear D. The V end was cut by 0 bases, the J end by 6 bases, with 4 bases between. Germline V gene data show CDR1 as SGHRS and CDR2 as YFSETQ. This CDR3 region has 12 residues. The CDR3 coding sequence is TGCGCCAGCAGCTTGGGAGGCAATGAGCAGTTCTTC. It translates to CASSLGGNEQFF.

The V and J genes are TRBV27 and TRBJ1-5; D perhaps matches TRBD1 (6 bases). Trimming pared 6 bases from V and 4 bases from J, leaving 16 bases between. This CDR3 has 15 amino acids. Germline CDR1 MNHEY, CDR2 SMNVEV (reference sequence). For the CDR3, the DNA is TGTGCCAGCAGCTTCTCGACAGGATGGAATCAGCCCCAGCATTTT. The encoded protein is CASSFSTGWNQPQHF.